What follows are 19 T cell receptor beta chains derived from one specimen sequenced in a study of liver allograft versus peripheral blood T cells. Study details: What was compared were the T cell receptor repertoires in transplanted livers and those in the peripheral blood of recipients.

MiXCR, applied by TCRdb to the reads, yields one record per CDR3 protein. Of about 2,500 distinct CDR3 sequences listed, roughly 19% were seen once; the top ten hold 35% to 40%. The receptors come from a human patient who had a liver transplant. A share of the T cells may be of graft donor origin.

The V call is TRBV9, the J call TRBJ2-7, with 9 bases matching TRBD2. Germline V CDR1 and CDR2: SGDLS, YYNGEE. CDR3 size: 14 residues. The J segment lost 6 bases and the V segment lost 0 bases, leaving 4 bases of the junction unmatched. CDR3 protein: CASSVEGLASEQYF. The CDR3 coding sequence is TGTGCCAGCAGCGTAGAGGGACTAGCTTCCGAGCAGTACTTC. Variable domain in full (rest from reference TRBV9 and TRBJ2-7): DSGVTQTPKHLITATGQRVTLRCSPRSGDLSVYWYQQSLDQGLQFLIQYYNGEERAKGNILERFSAQQFPDLHSELNLSSLELGDSALYFCASSVEGLASEQYFGPGTRLTVT.

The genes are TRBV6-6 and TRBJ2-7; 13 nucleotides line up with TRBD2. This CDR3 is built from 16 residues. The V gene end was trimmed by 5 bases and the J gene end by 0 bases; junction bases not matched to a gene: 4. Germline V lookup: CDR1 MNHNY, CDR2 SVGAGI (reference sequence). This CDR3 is CASSGTSGDSSYEQYF. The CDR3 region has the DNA TGTGCCAGCAGTGGGACTAGCGGGGACAGCTCCTACGAGCAGTACTTC.

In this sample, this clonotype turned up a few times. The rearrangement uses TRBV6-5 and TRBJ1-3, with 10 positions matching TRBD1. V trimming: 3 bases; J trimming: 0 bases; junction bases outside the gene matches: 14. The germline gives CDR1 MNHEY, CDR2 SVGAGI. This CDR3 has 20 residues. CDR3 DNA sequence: TGTGCCAGCAGTTATTTTCCCCCGGGACAGGGGCCATACTCTGGAAACACCATATATTTT. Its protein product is CASSYFPPGQGPYSGNTIYF.

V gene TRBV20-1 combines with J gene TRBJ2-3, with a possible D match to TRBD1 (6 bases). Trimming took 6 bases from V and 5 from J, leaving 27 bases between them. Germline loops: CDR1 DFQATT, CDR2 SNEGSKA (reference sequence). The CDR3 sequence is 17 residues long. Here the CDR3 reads CSATPYSGQKLGDTQYF. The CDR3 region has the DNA TGCAGTGCCACGCCCTATTCCGGACAGAAACTTGGAGATACGCAGTATTTT.

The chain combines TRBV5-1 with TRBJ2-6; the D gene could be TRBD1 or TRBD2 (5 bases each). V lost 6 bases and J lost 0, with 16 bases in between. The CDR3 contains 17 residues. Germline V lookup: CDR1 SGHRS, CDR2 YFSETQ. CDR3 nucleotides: TGCGCCAGCACACGGGACGGCTACGACTCTGGGGCCAACGTCCTGACTTTC. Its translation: CASTRDGYDSGANVLTF.

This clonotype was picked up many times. CDR3 nucleotides: TGTGCCAGCAGTTTATCGGCAAACGGAGGCTCCTACAATGAGCAGTTCTTC. It is translated as CASSLSANGGSYNEQFF. The V gene is TRBV27, the J gene TRBJ2-1; D might be TRBD2 (5 bases). CDR1 is MNHEY and CDR2 is SMNVEV in the germline V gene (reference sequence). The CDR3 covers 17 residues. Trimming took off 0 bases at V and 0 bases at J, with 12 bases between the two ends.

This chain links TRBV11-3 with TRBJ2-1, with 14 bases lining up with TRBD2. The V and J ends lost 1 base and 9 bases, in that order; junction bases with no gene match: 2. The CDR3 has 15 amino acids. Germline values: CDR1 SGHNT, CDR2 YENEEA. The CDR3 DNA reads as TGTGCCAGCAGCTTAGGACTAGCGGGAGGGGGTGAGCAGTTCTTC. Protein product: CASSLGLAGGGEQFF.

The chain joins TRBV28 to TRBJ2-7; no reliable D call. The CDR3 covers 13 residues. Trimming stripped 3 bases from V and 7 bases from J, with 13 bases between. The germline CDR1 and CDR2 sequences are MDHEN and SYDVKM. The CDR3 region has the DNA TGTGCCAGCAGTTTCCGGCAGGACGGGGAGCAGTACTTC. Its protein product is CASSFRQDGEQYF.

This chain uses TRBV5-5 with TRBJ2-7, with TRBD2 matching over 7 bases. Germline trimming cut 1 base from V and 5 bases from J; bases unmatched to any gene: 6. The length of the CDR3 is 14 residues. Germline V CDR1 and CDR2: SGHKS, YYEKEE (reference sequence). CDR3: CASSLSASGNEQYF. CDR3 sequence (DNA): TGTGCCAGCAGCTTGTCCGCTAGCGGAAACGAGCAGTACTTC.

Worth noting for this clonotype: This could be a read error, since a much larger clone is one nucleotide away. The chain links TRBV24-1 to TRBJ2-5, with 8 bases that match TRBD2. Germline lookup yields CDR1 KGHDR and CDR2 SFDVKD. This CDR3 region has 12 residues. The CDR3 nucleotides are TGTACCACCAGTGGCGGGGGGCGCGCCCAGTACTTC. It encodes CTTSGGGRAQYF.

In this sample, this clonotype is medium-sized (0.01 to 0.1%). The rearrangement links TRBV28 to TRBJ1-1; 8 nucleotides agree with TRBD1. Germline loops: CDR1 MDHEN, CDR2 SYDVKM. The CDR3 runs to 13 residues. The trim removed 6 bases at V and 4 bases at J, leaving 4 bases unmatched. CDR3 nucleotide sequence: TGTGCCAGCAGGCCCCAGGGGGCCACTGAAGCTTTCTTT. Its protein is CASRPQGATEAFF.

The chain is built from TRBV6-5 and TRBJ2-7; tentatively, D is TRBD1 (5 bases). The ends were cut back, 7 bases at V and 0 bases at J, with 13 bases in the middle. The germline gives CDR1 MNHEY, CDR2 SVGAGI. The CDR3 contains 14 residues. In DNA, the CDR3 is TGTGCCAGCACCGAACAGGAGACCTCCTACGAGCAGTACTTC. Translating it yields CASTEQETSYEQYF.

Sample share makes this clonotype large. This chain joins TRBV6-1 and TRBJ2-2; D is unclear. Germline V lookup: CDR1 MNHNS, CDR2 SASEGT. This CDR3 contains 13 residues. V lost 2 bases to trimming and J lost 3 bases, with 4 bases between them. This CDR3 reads CASSERDTGELFF. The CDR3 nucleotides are TGTGCCAGCAGTGAACGAGACACCGGGGAGCTGTTTTTT.

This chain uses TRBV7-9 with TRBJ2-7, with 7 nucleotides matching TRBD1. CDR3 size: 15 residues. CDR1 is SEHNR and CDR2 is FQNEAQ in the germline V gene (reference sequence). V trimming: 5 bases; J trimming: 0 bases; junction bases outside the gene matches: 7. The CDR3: CASSARHRGSYEQYF. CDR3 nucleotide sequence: TGTGCCAGCAGCGCACGGCACAGGGGCTCCTACGAGCAGTACTTC.

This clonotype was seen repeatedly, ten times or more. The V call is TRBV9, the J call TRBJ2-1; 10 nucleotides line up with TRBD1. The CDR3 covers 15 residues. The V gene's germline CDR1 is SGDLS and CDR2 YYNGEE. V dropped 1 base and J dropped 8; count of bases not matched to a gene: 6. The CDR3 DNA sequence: TGTGCCAGCAGCGTATCGGGACAGGGGATGGATGAGCAGTTCTTC. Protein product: CASSVSGQGMDEQFF.

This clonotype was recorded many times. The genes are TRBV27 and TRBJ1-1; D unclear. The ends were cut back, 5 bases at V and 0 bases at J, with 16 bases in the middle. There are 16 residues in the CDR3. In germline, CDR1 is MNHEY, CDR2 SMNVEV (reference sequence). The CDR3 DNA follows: TGTGCCAGCAGTCCCGGGTCCCAGGCCATGAACACTGAAGCTTTCTTT. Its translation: CASSPGSQAMNTEAFF.

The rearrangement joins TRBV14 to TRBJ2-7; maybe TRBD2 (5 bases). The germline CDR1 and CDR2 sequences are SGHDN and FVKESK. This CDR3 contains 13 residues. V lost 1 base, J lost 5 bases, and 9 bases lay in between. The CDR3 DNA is TGTGCCAGCAGCCAAGGGCCCGGGGACGAGCAGTACTTC. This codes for CASSQGPGDEQYF.

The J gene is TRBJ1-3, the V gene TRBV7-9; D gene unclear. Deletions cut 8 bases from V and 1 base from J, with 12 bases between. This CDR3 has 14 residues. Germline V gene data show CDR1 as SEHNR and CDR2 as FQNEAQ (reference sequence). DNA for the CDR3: TGTGCCAGCTTTACGGGAGGGTCTGGAAACACCATATATTTT. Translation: CASFTGGSGNTIYF.

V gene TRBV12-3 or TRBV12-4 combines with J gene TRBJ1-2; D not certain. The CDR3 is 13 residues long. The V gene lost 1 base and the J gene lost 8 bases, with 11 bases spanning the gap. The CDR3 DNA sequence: TGTGCCAGCAGTTTAGGGGTCAGATCCGGCTACACCTTC. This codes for CASSLGVRSGYTF.